The 9 T cell receptor beta chains presented below share a single source sample, sequenced in a study of CD8 T cells in Susac syndrome (dated by TCRdb to about 2019). Libraries were made using the immunoSEQ multiplex PCR assay. RNA was extracted using the RNeasy kit, and roughly 0.5 to 1 microgram was reverse transcribed with random hexamers. TCRdb took the public reads, trimmed them with fastp at Q25, ran MiXCR for clone calling and kept in-frame beta chains. CDR3 protein duplicates are merged, each entry listing the most common genes and DNA. The sample table records about 120,000 distinct CDR3 sequences; about 94% of these occur just once. The top ten hold about 0.3% of the sample. The sample was CD8+ T cells from PBMCs. The receptors here all came from a human donor with Susac syndrome.

The rearrangement links TRBV27 to TRBJ2-7; 12 bases agree with TRBD2. Unmatched junction bases numbered 4, after V lost 5 bases and J lost 2 bases. Germline V gene sequence: CDR1 MNHEY, CDR2 SMNVEV (reference sequence). The CDR3 is 15 residues long. CDR3 in DNA: TGTGCCAGCAGTACCGGACTAGCGGGGACCTACGAGCAGTACTTC. It yields the protein CASSTGLAGTYEQYF.

V is TRBV20-1 and J is TRBJ2-3; D gene uncertain. Germline CDR1 is DFQATT and CDR2 is SNEGSKA (reference sequence). V lost 1 base and J lost 3, with 11 bases in between. The length of the CDR3 is 14 residues. The CDR3 protein is CSARGEVRTDTQYF. CDR3 DNA sequence: TGCAGTGCTAGAGGGGAAGTCAGAACAGATACGCAGTATTTT.

The chain is built from TRBV12-3 or TRBV12-4 and TRBJ2-5; D tentatively fits TRBD1 or TRBD2 (5 bases each). The CDR3 length is 15 residues. V was cut by 3 bases and J by 5 bases, with 16 bases left in between. Here the CDR3 DNA reads TGTGCCAGCAGTTTTTCTTCCGGGACCGCGGAGACCCAGTACTTC. Its protein is CASSFSSGTAETQYF.

The DNA for the CDR3 is TGTGCCAGCAGTCAAATGACTAGCCGCAATGAGCAGTTCTTC. Translated, it gives CASSQMTSRNEQFF. The chain joins TRBV12-3 or TRBV12-4 to TRBJ2-1, with 7 nucleotides matching TRBD2. The CDR3 is made up of 14 amino acids. V shed 5 bases, J shed 6 bases, and the junction held 7 bases outside the gene matches.

The DNA for the CDR3 is TGTGCCAGCAGCCCCCGGGTCTCCTACGAGCAGTACTTC. Translation: CASSPRVSYEQYF. This chain links TRBV6-5 with TRBJ2-7; D gene unclear. The CDR3 spans 13 residues. Germline assignment: CDR1 MNHEY and CDR2 SVGAGI. V was trimmed by 6 bases and J by 0 bases, leaving 9 bases between them.

V and J are TRBV5-1 and TRBJ2-7; D is undetermined. The CDR3 covers 13 residues. V dropped 0 bases and J dropped 7 bases, with 11 bases sitting between them. Per germline, CDR1 SGHRS and CDR2 YFSETQ. CDR3 sequence: CASSLEVGDEQYF. The CDR3 DNA follows: TGCGCCAGCAGCTTGGAAGTGGGCGATGAGCAGTACTTC.

V is TRBV29-1 and J is TRBJ2-3, with D possibly TRBD2 on 6 matching bases. CDR1 is SQVTM, CDR2 ANQGSEA, per germline. This CDR3 region has 15 residues. V was shortened by 6 bases and J by 1 base, with 17 bases between the two germline ends. CDR3 sequence reads: CSVVIRGYGTDTQYF. The CDR3 coding sequence is TGCAGCGTCGTTATTCGGGGGTACGGCACAGATACGCAGTATTTT.

The rearrangement links TRBV20-1 to TRBJ2-7, with D unclear. V lost 5 bases and J lost 1, with 12 bases in between. Germline CDR1 is DFQATT and CDR2 is SNEGSKA (reference sequence). This CDR3 region has 13 residues. CDR3 DNA: TGCAGTGCTCTACCAGACCCTTCCTACGAGCAGTACTTC. The encoded protein is CSALPDPSYEQYF.

The V call is TRBV27, the J call TRBJ1-2; TRBD1 matches 10 bases. This CDR3 contains 13 residues. The trim removed 5 bases at V and 6 bases at J, leaving 3 bases unmatched. Germline CDR1 is MNHEY and CDR2 is SMNVEV (reference sequence). This CDR3 reads CASSLGTGDGYTF. In DNA, the CDR3 is TGTGCCAGCAGTCTAGGGACAGGGGATGGCTACACCTTC.